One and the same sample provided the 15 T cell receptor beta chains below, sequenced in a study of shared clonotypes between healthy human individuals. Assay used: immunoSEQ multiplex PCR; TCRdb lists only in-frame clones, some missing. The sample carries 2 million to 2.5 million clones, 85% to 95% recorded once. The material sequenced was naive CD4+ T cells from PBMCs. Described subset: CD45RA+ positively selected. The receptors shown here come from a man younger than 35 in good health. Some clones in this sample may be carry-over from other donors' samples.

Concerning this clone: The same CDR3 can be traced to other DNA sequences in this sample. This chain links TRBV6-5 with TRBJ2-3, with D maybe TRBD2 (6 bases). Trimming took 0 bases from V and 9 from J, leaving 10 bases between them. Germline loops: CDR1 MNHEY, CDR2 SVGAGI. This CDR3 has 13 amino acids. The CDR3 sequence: CASSYSGLDTQYF. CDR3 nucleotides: TGTGCCAGCAGTTACTCGGGACTCGACACGCAGTATTTT.

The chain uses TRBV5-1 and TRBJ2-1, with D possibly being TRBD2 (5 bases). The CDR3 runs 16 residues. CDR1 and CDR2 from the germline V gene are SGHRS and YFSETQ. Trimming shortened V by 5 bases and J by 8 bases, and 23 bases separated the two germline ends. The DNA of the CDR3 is TGCGCCAGCAGGAGGGCGGCGGGCCGACGTTTCGATGAGCAGTTCTTC. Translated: CASRRAAGRRFDEQFF.

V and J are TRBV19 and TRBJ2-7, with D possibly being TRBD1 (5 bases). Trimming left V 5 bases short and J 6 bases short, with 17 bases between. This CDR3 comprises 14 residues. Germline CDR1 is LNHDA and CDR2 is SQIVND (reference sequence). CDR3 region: CASSFQGNQGEQYF. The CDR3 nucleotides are TGTGCCAGTAGTTTTCAGGGAAATCAGGGCGAGCAGTACTTC. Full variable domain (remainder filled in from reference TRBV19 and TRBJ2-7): DGGITQSPKYLFRKEGQNVTLSCEQNLNHDAMYWYRQDPGQGLRLIYYSQIVNDFQKGDIAEGYSVSREKKESFPLTVTSAQKNPTAFYLCASSFQGNQGEQYFGPGTRLTVT.

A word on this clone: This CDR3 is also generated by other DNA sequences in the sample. CDR3 sequence reads: CASSFFTGELFF. Written as DNA, the CDR3 is TGTGCCAGCAGTTTCTTCACCGGGGAGCTGTTTTTT. J is TRBJ2-2 and V is TRBV28, with no clear D. The CDR3 contains 12 residues. CDR1 is MDHEN and CDR2 is SYDVKM in the germline V gene. V was cut by 3 bases and J by 4 bases, with 3 bases left in between.

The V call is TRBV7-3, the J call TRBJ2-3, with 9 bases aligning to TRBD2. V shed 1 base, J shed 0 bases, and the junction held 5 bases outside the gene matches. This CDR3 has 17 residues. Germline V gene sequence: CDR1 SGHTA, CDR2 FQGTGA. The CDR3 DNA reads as TGTGCCAGCAGCTTAAGGCCTAGCGGGATGAGCACAGATACGCAGTATTTT. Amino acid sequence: CASSLRPSGMSTDTQYF.

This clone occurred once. The CDR3 loop reads CASSPGTSGRGVETQYF. CDR3 nucleotides: TGTGCCAGCAGCCCAGGGACTAGCGGGAGGGGAGTAGAGACCCAGTACTTC. This chain links TRBV5-6 with TRBJ2-5; 16 bases align to TRBD2. Germline trimming cut 4 bases from V and 4 bases from J; bases unmatched to any gene: 7. The CDR3 is made up of 17 amino acids. Germline CDR1 is SGHDT and CDR2 is YYEEEE.

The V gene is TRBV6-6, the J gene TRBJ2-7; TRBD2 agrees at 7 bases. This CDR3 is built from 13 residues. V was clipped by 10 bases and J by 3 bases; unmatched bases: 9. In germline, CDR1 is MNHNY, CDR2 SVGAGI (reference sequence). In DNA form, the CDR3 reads TGTGCCACCAGGGCACGCGGGAGCTACGAGCAGTACTTC. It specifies CATRARGSYEQYF.

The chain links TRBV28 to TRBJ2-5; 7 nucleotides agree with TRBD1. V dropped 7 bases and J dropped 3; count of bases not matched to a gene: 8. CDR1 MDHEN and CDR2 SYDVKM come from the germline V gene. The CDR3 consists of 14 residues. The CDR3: CASKPGQVEETQYF. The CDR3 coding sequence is TGTGCCAGCAAACCCGGACAGGTGGAAGAGACCCAGTACTTC. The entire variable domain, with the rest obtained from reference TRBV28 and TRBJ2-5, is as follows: DVKVTQSSRYLVKRTGEKVFLECVQDMDHENMFWYRQDPGLGLRLIYFSYDVKMKEKGDIPEGYSVSREKKERFSLILESASTNQTSMYLCASKPGQVEETQYFGPGTRLLVL.

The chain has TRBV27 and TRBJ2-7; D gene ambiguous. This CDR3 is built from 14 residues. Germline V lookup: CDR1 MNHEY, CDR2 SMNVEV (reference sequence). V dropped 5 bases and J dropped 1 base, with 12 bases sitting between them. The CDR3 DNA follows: TGTGCCAGCAGTACAAGACGGAGTTCCTACGAGCAGTACTTC. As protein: CASSTRRSSYEQYF.

In nucleotides, the CDR3 is TGTGCCATCAGTGACTCCCTGAGGAGCTCCTACGAGCAGTACTTC. Its protein is CAISDSLRSSYEQYF. J is TRBJ2-7 and V is TRBV10-3; the D is unclear. V lost 3 bases and J 0 bases, leaving 12 bases between the germline ends. Germline values: CDR1 ENHRY, CDR2 SYGVKD. This CDR3 is 15 amino acids long.

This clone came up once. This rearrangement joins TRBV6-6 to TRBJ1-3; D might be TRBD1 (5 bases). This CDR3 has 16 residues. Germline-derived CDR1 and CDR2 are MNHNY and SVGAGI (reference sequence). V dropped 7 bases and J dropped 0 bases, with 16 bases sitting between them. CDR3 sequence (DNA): TGTGCCAGCACCAAGAGGGACTCTTCCTCTGGAAACACCATATATTTT. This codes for CASTKRDSSSGNTIYF.

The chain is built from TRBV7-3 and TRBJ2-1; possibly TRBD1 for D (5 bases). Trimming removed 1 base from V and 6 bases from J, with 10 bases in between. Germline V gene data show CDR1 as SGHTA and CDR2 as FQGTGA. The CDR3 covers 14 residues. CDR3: CASSLRSGLNEQFF. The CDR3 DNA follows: TGTGCCAGCAGCTTAAGGTCAGGGCTCAATGAGCAGTTCTTC.

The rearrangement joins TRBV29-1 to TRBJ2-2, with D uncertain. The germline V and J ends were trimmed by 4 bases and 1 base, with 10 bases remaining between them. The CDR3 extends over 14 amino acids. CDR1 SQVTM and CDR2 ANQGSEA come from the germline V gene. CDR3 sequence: CSVVEYLNTGELFF. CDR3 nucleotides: TGCAGCGTTGTCGAATACCTGAACACCGGGGAGCTGTTTTTT.

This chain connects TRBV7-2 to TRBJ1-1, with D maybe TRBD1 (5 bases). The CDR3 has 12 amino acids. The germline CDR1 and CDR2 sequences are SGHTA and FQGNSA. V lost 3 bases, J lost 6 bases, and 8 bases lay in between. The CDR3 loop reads CASSFGTPEAFF. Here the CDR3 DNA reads TGTGCCAGCAGCTTTGGGACTCCTGAAGCTTTCTTT.

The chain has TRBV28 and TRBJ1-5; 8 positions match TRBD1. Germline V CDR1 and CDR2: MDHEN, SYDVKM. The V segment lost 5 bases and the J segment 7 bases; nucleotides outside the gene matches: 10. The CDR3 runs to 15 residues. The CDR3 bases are TGTGCCAGCAGTCGTCCAGGGGGCCGGGGGCAGCCCCAGCATTTT. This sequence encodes CASSRPGGRGQPQHF.